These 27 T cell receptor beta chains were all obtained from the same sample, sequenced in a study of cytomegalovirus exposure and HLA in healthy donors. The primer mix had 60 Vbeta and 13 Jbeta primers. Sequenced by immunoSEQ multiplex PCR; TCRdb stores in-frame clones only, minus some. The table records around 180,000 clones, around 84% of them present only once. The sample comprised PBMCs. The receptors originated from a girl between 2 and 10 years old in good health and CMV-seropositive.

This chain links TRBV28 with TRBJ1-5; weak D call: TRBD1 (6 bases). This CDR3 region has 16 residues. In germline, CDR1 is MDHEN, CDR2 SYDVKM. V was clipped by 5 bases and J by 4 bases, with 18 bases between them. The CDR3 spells CASSHRGAGVNQPQHF. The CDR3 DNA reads TGTGCCAGCAGTCATCGGGGGGCAGGGGTTAATCAGCCCCAGCATTTT.

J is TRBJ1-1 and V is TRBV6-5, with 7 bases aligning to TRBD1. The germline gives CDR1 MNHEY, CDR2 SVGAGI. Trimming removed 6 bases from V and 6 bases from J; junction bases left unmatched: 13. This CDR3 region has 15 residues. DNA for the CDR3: TGTGCCAGCAGGCAAAATCGACAGGGAGGTTCTGAAGCTTTCTTT. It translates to CASRQNRQGGSEAFF.

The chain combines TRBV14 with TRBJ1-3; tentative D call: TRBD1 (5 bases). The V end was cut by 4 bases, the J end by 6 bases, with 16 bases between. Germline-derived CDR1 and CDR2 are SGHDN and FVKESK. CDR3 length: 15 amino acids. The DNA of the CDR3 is TGTGCCAGCAGCCGCCTCTCAGGGCTCATAAACACCATATATTTT. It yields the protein CASSRLSGLINTIYF.

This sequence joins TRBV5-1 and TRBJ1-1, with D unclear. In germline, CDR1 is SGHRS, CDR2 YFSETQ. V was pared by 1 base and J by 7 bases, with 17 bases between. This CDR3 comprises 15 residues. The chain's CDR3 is CASSLSLGAKGEAFF. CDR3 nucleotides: TGCGCCAGCAGCTTGAGTTTGGGAGCTAAGGGTGAAGCTTTCTTT.

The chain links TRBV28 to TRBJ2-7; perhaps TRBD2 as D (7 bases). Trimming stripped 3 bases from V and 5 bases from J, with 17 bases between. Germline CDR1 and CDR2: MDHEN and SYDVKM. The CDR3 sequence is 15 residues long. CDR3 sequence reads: CASSLGAGVSHEQYF. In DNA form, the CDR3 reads TGTGCCAGCAGTTTGGGGGCGGGAGTTTCCCACGAGCAGTACTTC.

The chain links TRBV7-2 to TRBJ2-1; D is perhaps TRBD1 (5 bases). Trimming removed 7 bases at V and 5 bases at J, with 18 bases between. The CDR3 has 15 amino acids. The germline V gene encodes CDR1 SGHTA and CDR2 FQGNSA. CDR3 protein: CASTGHPLVHNEQFF. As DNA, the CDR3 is TGTGCCAGCACCGGACACCCGTTGGTTCACAATGAGCAGTTCTTC.

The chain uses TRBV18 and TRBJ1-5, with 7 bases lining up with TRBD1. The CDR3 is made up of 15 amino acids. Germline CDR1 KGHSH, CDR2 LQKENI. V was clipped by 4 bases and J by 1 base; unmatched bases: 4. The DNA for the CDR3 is TGTGCCAGCTCACGACAGGGTATAAGCAATCAGCCCCAGCATTTT. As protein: CASSRQGISNQPQHF.

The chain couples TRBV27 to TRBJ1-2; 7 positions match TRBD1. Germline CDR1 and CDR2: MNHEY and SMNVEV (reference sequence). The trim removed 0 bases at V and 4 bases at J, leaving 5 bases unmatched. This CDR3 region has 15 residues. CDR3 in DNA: TGTGCCAGCAGTTTATCGATAGGGGGCGCCTATGGCTACACCTTC. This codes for CASSLSIGGAYGYTF.

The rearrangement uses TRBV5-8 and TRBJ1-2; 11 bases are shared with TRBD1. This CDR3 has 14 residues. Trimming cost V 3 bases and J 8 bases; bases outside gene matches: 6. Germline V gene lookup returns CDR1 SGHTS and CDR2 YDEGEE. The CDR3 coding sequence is TGTGCCAGCAGCTCGATCCGGACAGGGGGCGGCTACACCTTC. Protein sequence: CASSSIRTGGGYTF.

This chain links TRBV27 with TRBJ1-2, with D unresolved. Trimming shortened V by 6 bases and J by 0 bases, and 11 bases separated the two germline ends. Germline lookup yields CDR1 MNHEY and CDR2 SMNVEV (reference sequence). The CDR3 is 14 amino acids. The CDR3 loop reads CASSIGRSNYGYTF. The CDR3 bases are TGTGCCAGCAGCATCGGCAGGTCTAACTATGGCTACACCTTC.

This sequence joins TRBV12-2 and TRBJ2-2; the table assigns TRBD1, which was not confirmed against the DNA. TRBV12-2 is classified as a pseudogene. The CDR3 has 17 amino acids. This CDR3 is CASRLPTGTNYTGELFF. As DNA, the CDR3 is TGTGCAAGTCGCTTGCCGACCGGGACAAACTACACCGGGGAGCTGTTTTTT.

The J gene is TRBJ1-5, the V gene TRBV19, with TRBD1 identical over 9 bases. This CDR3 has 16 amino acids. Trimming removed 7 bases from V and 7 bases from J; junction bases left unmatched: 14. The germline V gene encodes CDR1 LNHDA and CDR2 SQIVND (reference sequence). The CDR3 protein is CASIPGTGLMGQPQHF. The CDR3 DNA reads TGTGCCAGTATCCCCGGGACAGGGTTGATGGGACAGCCCCAGCATTTT.

The CDR3 is CASSTTLGGRDTGELFF. Written as DNA, the CDR3 is TGTGCCAGCAGTACCACACTAGGGGGTCGGGACACCGGGGAGCTGTTTTTT. The chain recombines TRBV27 with TRBJ2-2; D may be TRBD1 (6 bases). This CDR3 comprises 17 residues. The germline V gene has CDR1 MNHEY and CDR2 SMNVEV (reference sequence). V was clipped by 5 bases and J by 3 bases, with 19 bases between them.

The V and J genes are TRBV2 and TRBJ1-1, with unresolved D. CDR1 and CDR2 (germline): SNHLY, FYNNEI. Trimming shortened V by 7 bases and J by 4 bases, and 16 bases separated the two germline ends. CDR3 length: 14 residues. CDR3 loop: CASTKEGPTTEAFF. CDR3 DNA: TGTGCCAGCACAAAAGAGGGCCCGACCACTGAAGCTTTCTTT.

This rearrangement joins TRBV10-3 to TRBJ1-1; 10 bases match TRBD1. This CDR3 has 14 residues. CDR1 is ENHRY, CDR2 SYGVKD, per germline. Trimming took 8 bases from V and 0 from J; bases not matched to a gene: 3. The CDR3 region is CAIGTGAMNTEAFF. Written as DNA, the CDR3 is TGTGCCATCGGGACAGGGGCGATGAACACTGAAGCTTTCTTT.

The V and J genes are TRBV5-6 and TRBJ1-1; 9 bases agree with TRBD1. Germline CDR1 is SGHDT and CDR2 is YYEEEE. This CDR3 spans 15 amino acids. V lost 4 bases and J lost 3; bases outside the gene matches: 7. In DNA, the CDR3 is TGTGCCAGCAGCGACGACAGGGGGTTATACACTGAAGCTTTCTTT. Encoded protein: CASSDDRGLYTEAFF.

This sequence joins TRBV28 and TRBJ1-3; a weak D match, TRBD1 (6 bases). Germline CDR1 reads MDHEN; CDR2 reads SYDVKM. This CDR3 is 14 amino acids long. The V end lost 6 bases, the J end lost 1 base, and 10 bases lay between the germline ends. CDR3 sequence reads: CASRQGWSGNTIYF. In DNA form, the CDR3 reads TGTGCCAGCAGACAGGGTTGGTCTGGAAACACCATATATTTT.

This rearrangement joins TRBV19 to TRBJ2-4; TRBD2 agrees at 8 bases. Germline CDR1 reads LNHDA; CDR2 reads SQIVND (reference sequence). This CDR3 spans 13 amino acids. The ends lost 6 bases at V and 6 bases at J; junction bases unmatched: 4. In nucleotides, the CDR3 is TGTGCCAGTAGCGACCGGGAGGGAAACATTCAGTACTTC. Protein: CASSDREGNIQYF.

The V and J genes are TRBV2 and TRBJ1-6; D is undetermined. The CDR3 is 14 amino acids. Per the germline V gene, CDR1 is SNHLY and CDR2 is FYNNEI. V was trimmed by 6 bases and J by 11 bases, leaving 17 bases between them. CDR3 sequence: CASSPTLFVAPLHF. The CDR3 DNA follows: TGTGCCAGCAGCCCGACACTTTTCGTGGCACCCCTCCACTTT.

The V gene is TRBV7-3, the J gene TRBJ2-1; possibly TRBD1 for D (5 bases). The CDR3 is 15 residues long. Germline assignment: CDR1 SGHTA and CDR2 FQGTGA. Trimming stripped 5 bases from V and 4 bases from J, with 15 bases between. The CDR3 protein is CASSPDGATYNEQFF. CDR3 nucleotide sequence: TGTGCCAGCAGCCCTGATGGGGCAACTTACAATGAGCAGTTCTTC.

The DNA of the CDR3 is TGTGCCAGCAGTTCCCTTAGACAGGGGAAGCTCAATGAGCAGTTCTTC. This gives the protein CASSSLRQGKLNEQFF. The rearrangement links TRBV27 to TRBJ2-1; TRBD1 matches 8 bases. The CDR3 covers 16 residues. CDR1 is MNHEY, CDR2 SMNVEV, per germline (reference sequence). The V and J ends lost 4 bases and 6 bases, in that order; junction bases with no gene match: 11.

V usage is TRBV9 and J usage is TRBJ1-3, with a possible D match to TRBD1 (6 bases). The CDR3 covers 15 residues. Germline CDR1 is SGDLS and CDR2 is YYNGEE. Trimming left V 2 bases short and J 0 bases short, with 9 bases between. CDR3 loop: CASSVGGRSGNTIYF. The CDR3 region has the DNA TGTGCCAGCAGCGTGGGGGGGCGCTCTGGAAACACCATATATTTT.

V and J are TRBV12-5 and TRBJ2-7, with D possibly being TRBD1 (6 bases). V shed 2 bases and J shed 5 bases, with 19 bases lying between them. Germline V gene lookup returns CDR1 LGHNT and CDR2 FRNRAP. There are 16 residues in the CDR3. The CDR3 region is CASGLLYTGKSDEQYF. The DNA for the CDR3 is TGTGCTAGTGGTTTGCTATATACAGGGAAATCCGACGAGCAGTACTTC.

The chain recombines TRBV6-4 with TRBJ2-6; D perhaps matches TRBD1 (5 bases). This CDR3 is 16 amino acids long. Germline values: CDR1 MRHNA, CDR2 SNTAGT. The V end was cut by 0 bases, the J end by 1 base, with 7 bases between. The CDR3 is CASSDSAGSGANVLTF. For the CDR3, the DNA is TGTGCCAGCAGTGACTCAGCAGGGTCTGGGGCCAACGTCCTGACTTTC.

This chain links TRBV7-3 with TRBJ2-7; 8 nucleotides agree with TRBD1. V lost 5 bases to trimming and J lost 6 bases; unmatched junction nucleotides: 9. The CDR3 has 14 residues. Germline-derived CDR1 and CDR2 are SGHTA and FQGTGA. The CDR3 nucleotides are TGTGCCAGCAGCCTAGGGGGAACAGGGGGCGAGCAGTACTTC. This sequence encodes CASSLGGTGGEQYF.

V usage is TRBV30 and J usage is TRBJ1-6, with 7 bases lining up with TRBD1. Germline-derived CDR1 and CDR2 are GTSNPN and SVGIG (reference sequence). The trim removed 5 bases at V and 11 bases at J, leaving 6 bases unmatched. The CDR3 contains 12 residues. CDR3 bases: TGTGCCTGGGACAGGGTCGGCGCACCCCTCCACTTT. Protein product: CAWDRVGAPLHF.

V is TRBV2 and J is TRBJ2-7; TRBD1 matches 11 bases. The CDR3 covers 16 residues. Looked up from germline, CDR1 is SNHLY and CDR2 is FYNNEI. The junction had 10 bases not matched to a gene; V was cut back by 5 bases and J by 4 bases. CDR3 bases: TGTGCCAGCAGTAAAACGCGGGACAGGGGGAGGTACGAGCAGTACTTC. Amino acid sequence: CASSKTRDRGRYEQYF. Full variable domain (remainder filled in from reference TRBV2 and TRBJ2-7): EPEVTQTPSHQVTQMGQEVILRCVPISNHLYFYWYRQILGQKVEFLVSFYNNEISEKSEIFDDQFSVERPDGSNFTLKIRSTKLEDSAMYFCASSKTRDRGRYEQYFGPGTRLTVT.